The sequence of this TCR beta chain was determined in a study of blood T cell repertoires in COVID-19. Here immunoSEQ multiplex PCR was the method, and the copy in TCRdb shows in-frame clones only, minus some. The sample shows some 260,000 clones, about 90% of them seen only once. The germline V and J ends were trimmed by 4 bases and 0 bases, with 11 bases remaining between them. The CDR3 is 15 residues long. Germline V gene data show CDR1 as SGHRS and CDR2 as YFSETQ. Only a few counts were recorded for this clone. Sequencing used peripheral blood. The chain employs TRBV5-1 and TRBJ2-1; D might be TRBD1 (5 bases). The sequence derives from an older woman with COVID-19, enrolled during active disease. This CDR3 is CASSIDRRSYNEQFF. CDR3 in DNA: TGCGCCAGCAGCATAGACAGACGCTCCTACAATGAGCAGTTCTTC.